This entry describes one T cell receptor beta chain. The data were obtained in a study of regulatory T cells in long-lasting Graves disease. Germline CDR1 and CDR2: LGHNA and YSLEER. Between the trimmed V and J ends, which lost 9 bases and 4 bases, there was a span of 16 bases. This CDR3 is 13 amino acids long. Arm-PCR of CDR3 regions and iRepertoire HTBI primers were the basis on which TCR beta libraries were built. TCRdb re-analysed the multiplex PCR reads in MiXCR, keeping a single row per CDR3 protein. The sample gives roughly 300,000 distinct CDR3 sequences, 22% of which show up once; roughly 56% is in the top ten. Time point noted: persistent/refractory GD, antithyroid drugs over 5 years with positive TRAb. After RNA was extracted from PBMCs, the TCR library was made from it.

This sequence joins TRBV4-3 and TRBJ2-7; D perhaps matches TRBD1 (5 bases). This material consisted of peripheral blood mononuclear cells (PBMCs), taken when the disease was refractory, from a patient treated with antithyroid drugs. This receptor was obtained from a female donor with Graves disease. CDR3 DNA sequence: TGCGCCAGTAGCAGGGCAGTCGGTTACGAGCAGTACTTC. This translates into CASSRAVGYEQYF.